These 14 T cell receptor beta chains were all obtained from the same sample, sequenced in a study of Ad26.COV2.S vaccination and SARS-CoV-2 variants. Data came from immunoSEQ multiplex PCR; TCRdb stores just in-frame clones and leaves some out. The sample yields roughly 410,000 clones, 80% to 90% seen once. The treatment was: over 15 received Ad26.COV2.S at low or high dose, single or two shots; about five received placebo; per-sample allocation not given. Samples analyzed were those drawn on day 63 after the first vaccine or placebo injection. The sequencing here drew on peripheral blood, taken in a trial of Ad26.COV2.S vaccine versus placebo. The receptors derive from a person between 18 and 60 years old who received the Ad26.COV2.S COVID-19 vaccine or a placebo.

The chain links TRBV2 to TRBJ2-7; D is ambiguous. The CDR3 extends over 15 amino acids. The V and J ends lost 6 bases and 0 bases respectively, with 15 bases between them. CDR1 SNHLY and CDR2 FYNNEI come from the germline V gene. This chain's CDR3 is CASSLSESSSYEQYF. Written as DNA, the CDR3 is TGTGCCAGCAGCTTGAGCGAGTCTAGCTCCTACGAGCAGTACTTC.

The genes are TRBV18 and TRBJ2-2, with D tentatively TRBD2 (5 bases). The CDR3 has 15 residues. The V end lost 2 bases, the J end lost 4 bases, and 11 bases lay between the germline ends. CDR1 is KGHSH and CDR2 is LQKENI in the germline V gene. This chain's CDR3 is CASSPLSGVTGELFF. CDR3 DNA: TGTGCCAGCTCACCATTGAGCGGAGTCACCGGGGAGCTGTTTTTT.

The chain links TRBV5-1 to TRBJ1-1, with D tentatively TRBD1 (6 bases). Per the germline V gene, CDR1 is SGHRS and CDR2 is YFSETQ. The germline V and J ends were trimmed by 3 bases and 7 bases, with 16 bases remaining between them. This CDR3 has 14 residues. CDR3 bases: TGCGCCAGCAGCTCGACAGGCTGGAGGGATGAAGCTTTCTTT. Residues: CASSSTGWRDEAFF.

This chain uses TRBV7-9 with TRBJ2-1; either TRBD1 or TRBD2 may fit D (5 bases each). Germline V CDR1 and CDR2: SEHNR, FQNEAQ (reference sequence). The germline V and J ends were trimmed by 5 bases and 5 bases, with 19 bases remaining between them. This CDR3 spans 16 amino acids. This CDR3 is CASSPPGPWANNEQFF. In DNA form, the CDR3 reads TGTGCCAGCAGCCCACCGGGACCCTGGGCTAACAATGAGCAGTTCTTC. The whole variable domain, remainder taken from reference TRBV7-9 and TRBJ2-1, is DTGVSQNPRHKITKRGQNVTFRCDPISEHNRLYWYRQTLGQGPEFLTYFQNEAQLEKSRLLSDRFSAERPKGSFSTLEIQRTEQGDSAMYLCASSPPGPWANNEQFFGPGTRLTVL.

The rearrangement links TRBV2 to TRBJ2-7; D not resolved. The CDR3 length is 14 residues. CDR1 is SNHLY, CDR2 FYNNEI, per germline. The V end lost 0 bases, the J end lost 3 bases, and 9 bases lay between the germline ends. CDR3 region: CASSEALGHYEQYF. The CDR3 coding sequence is TGTGCCAGCAGTGAAGCGCTTGGGCACTACGAGCAGTACTTC.

The V call is TRBV6-5, the J call TRBJ1-2; 7 bases agree with TRBD1. The J segment lost 6 bases and the V segment lost 0 bases, leaving 7 bases of the junction unmatched. Germline V gene sequence: CDR1 MNHEY, CDR2 SVGAGI. The CDR3 has 15 residues. The CDR3 DNA sequence: TGTGCCAGCAGTTACTCCGGAGACAGGGTAGATGGCTACACCTTC. Residues: CASSYSGDRVDGYTF.

The CDR3 protein is CSVSIGDGFSYEQYF. The CDR3 coding sequence is TGCAGCGTCTCTATCGGAGACGGCTTCTCCTACGAGCAGTACTTC. V and J are TRBV29-1 and TRBJ2-7; D remains ambiguous. This CDR3 comprises 15 residues. Germline CDR1 is SQVTM and CDR2 is ANQGSEA. Trimming removed 6 bases from V and 0 bases from J, with 18 bases in between.

The chain is built from TRBV6-4 and TRBJ2-2, with unresolved D. Deletions cut 3 bases from V and 3 bases from J, with 5 bases between. This CDR3 is 13 amino acids long. Germline lookup yields CDR1 MRHNA and CDR2 SNTAGT. Here the CDR3 reads CASSEVDTGELFF. CDR3 in DNA: TGTGCCAGCAGTGAGGTGGACACCGGGGAGCTGTTTTTT.

The rearrangement uses TRBV10-1 and TRBJ1-2, with D uncertain. CDR3 length equals 12 residues. The germline V gene has CDR1 WNHNN and CDR2 SYGVQD (reference sequence). Trimming stripped 3 bases from V and 3 bases from J, with 5 bases between. CDR3 DNA: TGCGCCAGCAGTGACAGCTACTATGGCTACACCTTC. It specifies CASSDSYYGYTF.

The rearrangement joins TRBV27 to TRBJ1-1; the D gene is possibly TRBD1 (5 bases). This CDR3 contains 19 residues. The V and J ends lost 6 bases and 2 bases respectively, with 28 bases between them. CDR1 MNHEY and CDR2 SMNVEV come from the germline V gene (reference sequence). The CDR3 here is CASSSRFFLGESPNTEAFF. The CDR3 DNA follows: TGTGCCAGCAGCTCCCGGTTCTTTTTGGGGGAATCGCCAAACACTGAAGCTTTCTTT.

The V call is TRBV7-3, the J call TRBJ2-3; TRBD1 matches at 8 bases. This CDR3 is built from 13 residues. The ends lost 5 bases at V and 5 bases at J; junction bases unmatched: 3. The germline CDR1 and CDR2 sequences are SGHTA and FQGTGA. The CDR3 loop reads CASSRQGLDTQYF. The DNA for the CDR3 is TGTGCCAGCAGCCGACAGGGGTTAGATACGCAGTATTTT. The full variable domain, rest sourced from reference TRBV7-3 and TRBJ2-3, is GAGVSQTPSNKVTEKGKYVELRCDPISGHTALYWYRQSLGQGPEFLIYFQGTGAADDSGLPNDRFFAVRPEGSVSTLKIQRTERGDSAVYLCASSRQGLDTQYFGPGTRLTVL.

This clone is a singleton in its sample. The CDR3 DNA sequence: TGCAGTGCCAGTACCGGGACGGGAGATTCACCCCTCCACTTT. Encoded protein: CSASTGTGDSPLHF. V is TRBV20-1 and J is TRBJ1-6, with D tentatively TRBD1 (5 bases). V lost 6 bases and J lost 8, with 17 bases in between. Germline CDR1 is DFQATT and CDR2 is SNEGSKA (reference sequence). The CDR3 runs 14 residues.

To note about this clone: Other DNA sequences in this sample translate to the same CDR3. This sequence joins TRBV18 and TRBJ1-2; D is unresolved. This CDR3 has 14 amino acids. Germline V gene lookup returns CDR1 KGHSH and CDR2 LQKENI. V lost 6 bases and J lost 7, with 18 bases in between. The DNA of the CDR3 is TGTGCCAGCTCGCCGCAGGTCGATAGTGTTGGCTACACCTTC. It codes for CASSPQVDSVGYTF. The variable domain in full, completed from reference TRBV18 and TRBJ1-2, reads NAGVMQNPRHLVRRRGQEARLRCSPMKGHSHVYWYRQLPEEGLKFMVYLQKENIIDESGMPKERFSAEFPKEGPSILRIQQVVRGDSAAYFCASSPQVDSVGYTFGSGTRLTVV.

The rearrangement joins TRBV11-2 to TRBJ1-6; D not certain. Germline assignment: CDR1 SGHAT and CDR2 FQNNGV. The CDR3 totals 14 residues. V was cut by 2 bases and J by 3 bases, with 5 bases left in between. Here the CDR3 DNA reads TGTGCCAGCAGCTTAAACAGCTATAATTCACCCCTCCACTTT. Amino acids: CASSLNSYNSPLHF.